The present TCR beta chain was sequenced within a study of CD8 T cells in ankylosing spondylitis. Researchers built TCR beta libraries using quantitative 5'-RACE with molecular barcodes. TCRdb called the 5' RACE reads again in MiXCR, with one record for every CDR3 protein. The sample lists fewer than 200,000 distinct CDR3 sequences, around 17% seen once, with over 7% in the top ten. Study results and caveats: Disease-associated clones were reportedly significantly overrepresented in matched ankylosing spondylitis synovial fluid. Disease-linked clones were CD8+ and relatively rare in peripheral blood. A TCR beta motif of fewer than ten highly homologous variants seemed to mark ankylosing spondylitis blood.

Concerning this clonotype: Its antigen remains unidentified.

The origin of this receptor is a male donor with ankylosing spondylitis or in good health (not recorded which). The sequencing input was blood, either unsorted or a sorted T cell fraction (not recorded which).

The CDR3 here is CAISDPEGENTIYF. The CDR3 nucleotides are TGTGCCATCAGTGACCCCGAAGGGGAAAACACCATATATTTT. J is TRBJ1-3 and V is TRBV10-3; tentative D call: TRBD1 (5 bases). Germline values: CDR1 ENHRY, CDR2 SYGVKD. Trimming pared 3 bases from V and 6 bases from J, leaving 12 bases between. The CDR3 loop spans 14 amino acids.